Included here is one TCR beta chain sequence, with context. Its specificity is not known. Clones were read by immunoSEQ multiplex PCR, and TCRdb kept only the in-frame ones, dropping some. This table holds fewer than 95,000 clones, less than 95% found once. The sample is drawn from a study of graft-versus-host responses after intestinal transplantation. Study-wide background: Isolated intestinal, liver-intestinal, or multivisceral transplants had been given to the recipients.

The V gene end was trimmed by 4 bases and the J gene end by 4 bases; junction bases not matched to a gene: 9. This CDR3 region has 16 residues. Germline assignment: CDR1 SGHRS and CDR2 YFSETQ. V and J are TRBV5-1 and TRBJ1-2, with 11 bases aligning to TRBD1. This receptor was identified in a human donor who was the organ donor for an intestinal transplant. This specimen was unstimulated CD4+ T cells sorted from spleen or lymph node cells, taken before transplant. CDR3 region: CASSPGGTGGFYGYTF. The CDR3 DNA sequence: TGCGCCAGCAGCCCTGGCGGGACAGGGGGTTTCTATGGCTACACCTTC.